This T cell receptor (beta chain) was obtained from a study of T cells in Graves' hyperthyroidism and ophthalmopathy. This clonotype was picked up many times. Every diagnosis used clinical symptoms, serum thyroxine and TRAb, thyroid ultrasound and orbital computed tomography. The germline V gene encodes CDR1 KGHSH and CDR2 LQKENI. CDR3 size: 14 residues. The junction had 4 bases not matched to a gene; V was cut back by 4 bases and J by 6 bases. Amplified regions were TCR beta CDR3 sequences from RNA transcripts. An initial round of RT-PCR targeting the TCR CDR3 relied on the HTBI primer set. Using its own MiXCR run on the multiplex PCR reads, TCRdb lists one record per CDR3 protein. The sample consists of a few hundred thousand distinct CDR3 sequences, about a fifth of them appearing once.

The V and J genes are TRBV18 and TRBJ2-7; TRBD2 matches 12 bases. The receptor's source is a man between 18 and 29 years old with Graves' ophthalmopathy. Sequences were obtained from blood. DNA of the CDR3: TGTGCCAGCTCACGGACTAGCGGGGCGCTCGAGCAGTACTTC. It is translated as CASSRTSGALEQYF.